Shown below are 4 T cell receptor beta chains from a single sample sequenced in a study of T cell repertoires in cytomegalovirus infection. One entry per CDR3 protein, called by TCRdb with MiXCR from the reads. This sample has under 800,000 distinct CDR3 sequences, with about 24% found just once. Sequences were obtained from CD8+ T cells from PBMCs. The receptors were gathered from a human donor in good health (CMV status not recorded). Some clones in this sample may be carry-over from other donors' samples.

This clonotype was seen more than once but under ten times. The gene calls are TRBV2 and TRBJ2-7, with unresolved D. CDR1 and CDR2 (germline): SNHLY, FYNNEI. The V gene lost 3 bases and the J gene lost 0 bases, with 6 bases spanning the gap. This CDR3 has 13 amino acids. Here the CDR3 reads CASSEVDSYEQYV. The CDR3 DNA reads as TGTGCCAGCAGTGAGGTCGACTCCTACGAGCAGTACGTC.

This clonotype was counted ten times or more. The rearrangement links TRBV7-9 to TRBJ2-3, with 7 bases that match TRBD1. V was clipped by 5 bases and J by 6 bases; unmatched bases: 23. The CDR3 totals 19 residues. The germline gives CDR1 SEHNR, CDR2 FQNEAQ (reference sequence). CDR3 in amino acids: CASSPSEIQGITSRDTQYF. CDR3 in DNA: TGTGCCAGCAGCCCGTCCGAAATACAGGGGATAACAAGTCGGGATACGCAGTATTTT.

The chain uses TRBV7-9 and TRBJ2-4; no definite D call. The CDR3 runs 11 residues. Trimming removed 4 bases at V and 8 bases at J, with 6 bases between. Looked up from germline, CDR1 is SEHNR and CDR2 is FQNEAQ (reference sequence). The CDR3 sequence: CASSSDDIQYF. The CDR3 DNA reads as TGTGCCAGCAGCTCGGACGACATTCAGTACTTC.

In its sample, this clonotype was seen a few times. The chain couples TRBV28 to TRBJ2-6, with a weak D call TRBD1 (6 bases). CDR1 MDHEN and CDR2 SYDVKM come from the germline V gene. The CDR3 totals 13 residues. Deletions cut 8 bases from V and 2 bases from J, with 7 bases between. CDR3 loop: CASGGPGANVLTF. CDR3 DNA sequence: TGTGCCAGCGGGGGCCCTGGGGCCAACGTCCTGACTTTC. The variable domain in full, completed from reference TRBV28 and TRBJ2-6, reads DVKVTQSSRYLVKRTGEKVFLECVQDMDHENMFWYRQDPGLGLRLIYFSYDVKMKEKGDIPEGYSVSREKKERFSLILESASTNQTSMYLCASGGPGANVLTFGAGSRLTVL.